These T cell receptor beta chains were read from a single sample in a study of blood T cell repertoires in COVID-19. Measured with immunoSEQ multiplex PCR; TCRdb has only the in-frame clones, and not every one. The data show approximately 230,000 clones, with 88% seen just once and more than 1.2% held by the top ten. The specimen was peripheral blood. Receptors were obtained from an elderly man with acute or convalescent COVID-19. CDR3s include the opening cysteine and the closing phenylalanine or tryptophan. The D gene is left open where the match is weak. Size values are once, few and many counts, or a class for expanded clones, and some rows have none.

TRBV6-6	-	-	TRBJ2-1	CASRGAFLYNEQFF	TGTGCCAGCAGGGGGGCATTCCTGTACAATGAGCAGTTCTTC
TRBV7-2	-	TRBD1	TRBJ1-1	CASSSSATGAYEAFF	TGTGCCAGCAGCTCTAGCGCGACAGGGGCTTATGAAGCCTTCTTT
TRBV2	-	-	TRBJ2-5	CASRWGVGETQYF	TGTGCCAGCAGGTGGGGAGTGGGAGAGACCCAGTACTTC
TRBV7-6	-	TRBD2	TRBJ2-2	CASSEASGVTGELFF	TGTGCCAGCAGCGAAGCTAGCGGAGTCACCGGGGAGCTGTTTTTT
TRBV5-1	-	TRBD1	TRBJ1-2	CASSLATGGAGGYTF	TGCGCCAGCAGCTTGGCGACAGGGGGCGCGGGTGGCTACACCTTC
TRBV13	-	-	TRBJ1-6	CASSMGQQNSPLHF	TGTGCCAGCAGCATGGGACAACAAAATTCACCCCTCCACTTT
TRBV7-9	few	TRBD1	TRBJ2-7	CASSSQPGQGTYEQYF	TGTGCCAGCAGCTCACAACCGGGACAGGGGACCTACGAGCAGTACTTC
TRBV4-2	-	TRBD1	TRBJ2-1	CASSQQGQGSEQFF	TGTGCCAGCAGCCAACAAGGACAGGGCTCTGAGCAGTTCTTC
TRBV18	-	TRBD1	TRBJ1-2	CASSPSGDRVGYGYTF	TGTGCCAGCTCACCTAGTGGGGACAGAGTTGGGTATGGCTACACCTTC
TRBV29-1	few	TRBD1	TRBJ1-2	CSVEDRTGDYGYTF	TGCAGCGTTGAAGATAGGACAGGGGATTATGGCTACACCTTC
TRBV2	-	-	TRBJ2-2	CASTFLTGEELFF	TGTGCCAGCACCTTTCTGACAGGCGAGGAGCTGTTTTTT
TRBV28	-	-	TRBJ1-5	CASSLTQGGNQPQHF	TGTGCCAGCAGTCTCACACAGGGTGGTAATCAGCCCCAGCATTTT
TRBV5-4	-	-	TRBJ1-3	CASRPQGSGNTIYF	TGTGCCAGCAGGCCGCAGGGCTCTGGAAACACCATATATTTT
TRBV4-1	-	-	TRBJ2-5	CASSQGHLPGAQETQYF	TGCGCCAGCAGCCAAGGGCACCTACCTGGGGCTCAAGAGACCCAGTACTTC
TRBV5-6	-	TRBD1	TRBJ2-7	CASRRTGEAYEQYF	TGTGCCAGCAGGAGGACAGGGGAGGCGTACGAGCAGTACTTC
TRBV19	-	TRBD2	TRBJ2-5	CASSLGTSGVRETQYF	TGTGCCAGTAGTCTCGGGACTAGCGGAGTTCGTGAGACCCAGTACTTC
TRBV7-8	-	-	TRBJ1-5	CASSWTENSNQPQHF	TGTGCCAGCAGCTGGACAGAAAATAGCAATCAGCCCCAGCATTTT
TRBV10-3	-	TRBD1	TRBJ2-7	CAISESRQGNKQYF	TGTGCCATCAGTGAGTCGAGACAGGGAAATAAGCAGTACTTC
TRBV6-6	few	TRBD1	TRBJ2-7	CASSSPGQSSYEQYF	TGTGCCAGCAGTTCTCCGGGACAGAGCTCCTACGAGCAGTACTTC
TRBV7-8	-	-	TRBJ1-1	CASSRVVTSEAFF	TGTGCCAGCAGCCGAGTAGTTACTTCTGAAGCTTTCTTT
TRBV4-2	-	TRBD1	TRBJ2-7	CASSKVRDSTYEQYF	TGTGCCAGCAGCAAAGTCCGGGACAGTACCTACGAGCAGTACTTC
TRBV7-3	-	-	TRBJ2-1	CASSPAGRLNEQFF	TGTGCCAGCAGCCCCGCGGGTAGGCTCAATGAGCAGTTCTTC
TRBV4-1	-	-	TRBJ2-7	CASSLTLQGGLPYEQYF	TGCGCCAGCAGCCTCACTTTACAGGGTGGCCTTCCCTACGAGCAGTACTTC
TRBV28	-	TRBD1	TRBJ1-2	CASSLLQGFDPPGYTF	TGTGCCAGCAGTCTGTTACAGGGGTTTGACCCTCCTGGCTACACCTTC
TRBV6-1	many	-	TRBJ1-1	CASSEGSTAEAFF	TGTGCCAGCAGTGAAGGCTCTACCGCTGAAGCTTTCTTT
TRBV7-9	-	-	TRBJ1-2	CASSPRPRGGASYGYTF	TGTGCCAGCAGCCCCAGACCACGGGGGGGCGCGAGCTATGGCTACACCTTC
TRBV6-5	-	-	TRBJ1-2	CASSDSGRNYGYTF	TGTGCCAGCAGTGACTCGGGCCGGAACTATGGCTACACCTTC
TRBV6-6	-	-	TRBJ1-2	CASSPAGVGNYGYTF	TGTGCCAGCAGTCCCGCCGGGGTGGGAAACTATGGCTACACCTTC
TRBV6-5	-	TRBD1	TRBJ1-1	CASSSLSGGTEAFF	TGTGCCAGCAGTTCATTATCAGGGGGCACTGAAGCTTTCTTT
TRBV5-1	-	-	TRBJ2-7	CASRANMVGSYEQYF	TGCGCCAGCAGGGCTAATATGGTCGGGTCCTACGAGCAGTACTTC
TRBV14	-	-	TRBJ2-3	CASSPGTDTQYF	TGTGCCAGCAGCCCGGGCACAGATACGCAGTATTTT
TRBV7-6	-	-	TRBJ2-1	CASSFYNEQFF	TGTGCCAGCAGCTTTTATAATGAGCAGTTCTTC
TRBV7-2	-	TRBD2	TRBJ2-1	CASSFRTSPLWSYNEQFF	TGTGCCAGCAGCTTTCGGACTAGTCCCCTTTGGTCCTACAATGAGCAGTTCTTC
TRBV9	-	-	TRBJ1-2	CASSAGSSYGYTF	TGTGCCAGCAGCGCCGGGTCTTCCTATGGCTACACCTTC
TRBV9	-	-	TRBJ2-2	CASSVGLTAGGELFF	TGTGCCAGCAGCGTAGGTCTCACGGCAGGTGGGGAGCTGTTTTTT
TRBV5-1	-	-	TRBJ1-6	CASMGTGSNSPLHF	TGCGCCAGCATGGGCACAGGTAGTAATTCACCCCTCCACTTT
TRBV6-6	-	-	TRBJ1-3	CASSAGVAGNTIYF	TGTGCCAGCAGTGCAGGGGTTGCTGGAAACACCATATATTTT
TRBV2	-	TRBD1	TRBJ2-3	CASSRAGGDTDTQYF	TGTGCCAGCAGTCGGGCAGGGGGAGACACAGATACGCAGTATTTT
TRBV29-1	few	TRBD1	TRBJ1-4	CSVVEGAGEKLFF	TGCAGCGTTGTCGAGGGGGCAGGAGAAAAACTGTTTTTT
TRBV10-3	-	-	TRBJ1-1	CAISGSGGPTEAFF	TGTGCCATCAGTGGGAGCGGGGGGCCCACTGAAGCTTTCTTT
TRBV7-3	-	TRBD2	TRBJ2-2	CASSPRLGEGGELFF	TGTGCCAGCAGCCCCCGACTGGGGGAGGGCGGGGAGCTGTTTTTT
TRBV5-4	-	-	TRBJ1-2	CASSLEEWDYGYTF	TGTGCCAGCAGCTTGGAGGAGTGGGACTATGGCTACACCTTC
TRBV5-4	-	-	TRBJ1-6	CASGRDLTNSPLHF	TGTGCCAGCGGACGGGATCTTACTAATTCACCCCTCCACTTT
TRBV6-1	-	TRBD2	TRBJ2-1	CASSLTSGGALEQFF	TGTGCCAGCAGTTTGACTAGCGGGGGGGCCCTTGAGCAGTTCTTC
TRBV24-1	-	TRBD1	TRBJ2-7	CATSGTGTGGRNEQYF	TGTGCCACCAGTGGCACCGGGACAGGGGGCAGGAACGAGCAGTACTTC
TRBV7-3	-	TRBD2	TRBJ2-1	CASSQTSGSLTEQFF	TGTGCCAGCAGCCAGACTAGCGGGAGCCTTACTGAGCAGTTCTTC
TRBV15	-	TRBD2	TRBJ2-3	CATSRGRGLDTQYF	TGTGCCACCAGCAGAGGGCGGGGGTTGGATACGCAGTATTTT
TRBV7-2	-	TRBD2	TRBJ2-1	CASSANTLAGSYNEQFF	TGTGCCAGCAGCGCAAACACCCTAGCGGGCTCCTACAATGAGCAGTTCTTC
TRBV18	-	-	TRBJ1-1	CASSPYSRGNMNTEAFF	TGTGCCAGCTCACCCTACAGTAGGGGCAACATGAACACTGAAGCTTTCTTT
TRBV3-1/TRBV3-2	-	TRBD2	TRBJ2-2	CASSYGLAANTGELFF	TGTGCCAGCAGTTACGGACTAGCGGCGAACACCGGGGAGCTGTTTTTT